These 29 T cell receptor beta chains were sequenced from one sample in a study of T-cell memory formation after mild COVID-19. One entry per CDR3 protein results from TCRdb running MiXCR on the 5' RACE reads. The repertoire has about 560,000 distinct CDR3 sequences, less than 25% of them found once; the top ten carry under 8.5%. The sequenced sample consisted of PBMCs or a T cell subset sorted from them (not recorded which). These receptors were collected from an adult woman who had mild COVID-19 (a few samples of this study predate the infection). Cell type and time point are not known.

The rearrangement links TRBV3-1 to TRBJ2-1; D may match TRBD1 or TRBD2 (6 bases each). The CDR3 length is 16 residues. CDR1 is LGHDT and CDR2 is YNNKEL in the germline V gene (reference sequence). Between the trimmed V and J ends, which lost 6 bases and 8 bases, there was a span of 23 bases. The CDR3 nucleotides read TGTGCCAGCAGGCCAAGGGGGATATTGGGAGGAGATGAGCAGTTCTTC. It yields the protein CASRPRGILGGDEQFF.

The V call is TRBV25-1, the J call TRBJ1-2, with D perhaps TRBD1 (6 bases). Per germline, CDR1 MGHDK and CDR2 SYGVNS. V was trimmed by 3 bases and J by 8 bases, leaving 13 bases between them. The CDR3 sequence is 13 residues long. The DNA for the CDR3 is TGTGCCAGCAGTGACGCAGGGGCGCGGGGCTACACCTTC. Translated: CASSDAGARGYTF.

This clonotype was counted ten times or more. V and J are TRBV12-3 or TRBV12-4 and TRBJ2-7, with D possibly matching TRBD2 (5 bases). This CDR3 contains 13 residues. Trimming left V 5 bases short and J 1 base short, with 9 bases between. CDR3 region: CASSLRESYEQYF. The DNA of the CDR3 is TGTGCCAGCAGTCTGAGGGAATCCTACGAGCAGTACTTC.

In its sample, this clonotype was seen a few times. The chain couples TRBV4-2 to TRBJ2-1; 13 nucleotides align to TRBD2. This CDR3 has 18 residues. From germline, CDR1 is LGHNA and CDR2 YNFKEQ. V lost 0 bases to trimming and J lost 7 bases; unmatched junction nucleotides: 9. CDR3 in amino acids: CASSQDRPGLAGENEQFF. In DNA form, the CDR3 reads TGTGCCAGCAGCCAAGATAGGCCCGGACTAGCGGGGGAGAATGAGCAGTTCTTC.

This chain connects TRBV4-1 to TRBJ1-1; D not certain. This CDR3 comprises 15 residues. Per germline, CDR1 MGHRA and CDR2 YSYEKL. V was shortened by 1 base and J by 1 base, with 10 bases between the two germline ends. The CDR3 DNA follows: TGCGCCAGCAGCCAAGGTCGGGGTCCGAACACTGAAGCTTTCTTT. Translated: CASSQGRGPNTEAFF.

This clonotype was detected once. J is TRBJ2-7 and V is TRBV20-1, with TRBD2 as a possible D gene (6 bases). This CDR3 contains 13 residues. Deletions cut 3 bases from V and 3 bases from J, with 12 bases between. Germline CDR1 reads DFQATT; CDR2 reads SNEGSKA (reference sequence). CDR3 sequence (DNA): TGCAGTGCTAGGCCGGGGGACTTCTACGAGCAGTACGTC. This encodes CSARPGDFYEQYV.

The chain employs TRBV7-2 and TRBJ1-5; TRBD1 matches at 8 bases. The length of the CDR3 is 15 residues. Germline V lookup: CDR1 SGHTA, CDR2 FQGNSA. V gave up 1 base and J gave up 6 bases; unmatched junction bases: 5. CDR3 bases: TGTGCCAGCAGCTTAGGAGCAGGGACAGGTCAGCCCCAGCATTTT. This translates into CASSLGAGTGQPQHF.

The chain uses TRBV19 and TRBJ1-1, with D uncertain. Trimming left V 5 bases short and J 1 base short, with 11 bases between. CDR1 and CDR2 (germline): LNHDA, SQIVND (reference sequence). This CDR3 is 14 amino acids long. This CDR3 is CASSVEGANTEAFF. CDR3 bases: TGTGCCAGTAGTGTCGAAGGAGCGAACACTGAAGCTTTCTTT.

In its sample, this clonotype was seen a few times. V gene TRBV5-5 combines with J gene TRBJ2-6; unclear D gene. Trimming pared 5 bases from V and 0 bases from J, leaving 9 bases between. Germline CDR1 and CDR2: SGHKS and YYEKEE (reference sequence). CDR3 size: 15 residues. CDR3 in DNA: TGTGCCAGCAGAGAACACCTCTCTGGGGCCAACGTCCTGACTTTC. It codes for CASREHLSGANVLTF.

Only a few counts were recorded for this clonotype. The chain couples TRBV2 to TRBJ1-1; perhaps TRBD1 as D (5 bases). Looked up from germline, CDR1 is SNHLY and CDR2 is FYNNEI. V lost 9 bases, J lost 4 bases, and 12 bases lay in between. The CDR3 consists of 12 residues. The CDR3 DNA follows: TGTGCCAGGGGGACTCTGGCCACTGAAGCTTTCTTT. Its protein is CARGTLATEAFF.

Only a few counts were recorded for this clonotype. This chain joins TRBV24-1 and TRBJ2-5, with D possibly matching TRBD2 (5 bases). The V gene lost 2 bases and the J gene lost 4 bases, with 10 bases spanning the gap. Germline values: CDR1 KGHDR, CDR2 SFDVKD. The CDR3 extends over 14 amino acids. The CDR3: CATSDSWRTETQYF. The CDR3 nucleotides read TGTGCCACCAGTGATTCATGGAGGACAGAGACCCAGTACTTC.

This clonotype was recorded a few times. J is TRBJ2-5 and V is TRBV11-2; possible D gene TRBD1, 5 bases. The V gene's germline CDR1 is SGHAT and CDR2 FQNNGV. Trimming took 3 bases from V and 7 from J, leaving 18 bases between them. The CDR3 runs to 15 residues. The CDR3 loop reads CASSLSPQGFGTQYF. The DNA for the CDR3 is TGTGCCAGCAGCTTGTCTCCCCAGGGTTTCGGGACCCAGTACTTC.

This clonotype was detected many times. V and J are TRBV7-6 and TRBJ1-2; the match to TRBD1 covers 10 bases. Germline lookup yields CDR1 SGHVS and CDR2 FNYEAQ. V lost 5 bases and J lost 4; bases outside the gene matches: 4. The length of the CDR3 is 14 residues. CDR3 in DNA: TGTGCCAGCAGCCCGCGGACAGGGGGCTATGGCTACACCTTC. Amino acids: CASSPRTGGYGYTF.

The CDR3 loop is CASSYSGQGAGELFF. The CDR3 region has the DNA TGTGCCAGCAGTTACTCTGGACAGGGGGCCGGGGAGCTGTTTTTT. This chain joins TRBV6-5 and TRBJ2-2, with 10 bases lining up with TRBD1. The germline CDR1 and CDR2 sequences are MNHEY and SVGAGI. With V trimmed by 0 bases and J by 6 bases, 1 base remained unmatched. The CDR3 spans 15 residues.

The gene calls are TRBV24-1 and TRBJ2-3; TRBD1 is a possible D gene (5 bases). In germline, CDR1 is KGHDR, CDR2 SFDVKD. This CDR3 contains 15 residues. Trimming took 4 bases from V and 2 from J, leaving 12 bases between them. CDR3 in amino acids: CATSEAGSPTDTQYF. As DNA, the CDR3 is TGTGCCACCAGTGAAGCAGGGTCTCCCACAGATACGCAGTATTTT.

The chain combines TRBV2 with TRBJ1-2, with TRBD1 as a possible D gene (6 bases). CDR1 is SNHLY, CDR2 FYNNEI, per germline. The CDR3 has 13 residues. V was cut by 6 bases and J by 2 bases, with 10 bases left in between. CDR3 loop: CASRGQMNYGYTF. The DNA of the CDR3 is TGTGCCAGCAGAGGACAGATGAACTATGGCTACACCTTC.

Many counts were recorded for this clonotype. V is TRBV20-1 and J is TRBJ1-5; 8 bases are shared with TRBD1. Germline V gene sequence: CDR1 DFQATT, CDR2 SNEGSKA (reference sequence). Losses at the gene ends were 2 bases for V and 3 bases for J; bases not matched to a gene: 9. The CDR3 sequence is 16 residues long. The CDR3 loop reads CSARTIGTGYNQPQHF. CDR3 DNA: TGCAGTGCTAGAACCATAGGGACAGGATACAATCAGCCCCAGCATTTT.

This clonotype was detected a few times. This chain links TRBV12-3 or TRBV12-4 with TRBJ2-1; 8 positions match TRBD1. CDR3 length: 16 residues. V trimming: 4 bases; J trimming: 6 bases; junction bases outside the gene matches: 11. Written as DNA, the CDR3 is TGTGCCAGCAGTTCCTCAGGGACAGGTTGGGGCAATGAGCAGTTCTTC. Protein product: CASSSSGTGWGNEQFF.

This sequence joins TRBV15 and TRBJ1-4; 10 bases are shared with TRBD1. The junction had 0 bases not matched to a gene; V was cut back by 3 bases and J by 5 bases. The CDR3 consists of 14 residues. In germline, CDR1 is LNHNV, CDR2 YYDKDF (reference sequence). The CDR3 nucleotides are TGTGCCACCAGCAGGGACAGGGGGAATGAAAAACTGTTTTTT. As protein: CATSRDRGNEKLFF.

The V and J genes are TRBV19 and TRBJ2-7, with 14 bases identical to TRBD2. Germline trimming cut 5 bases from V and 3 bases from J; bases unmatched to any gene: 3. This CDR3 comprises 15 residues. Germline lookup yields CDR1 LNHDA and CDR2 SQIVND (reference sequence). The CDR3 coding sequence is TGTGCCAGTAGTGTTGGACTAGCGGGGGGCTACGAGCAGTACTTC. Its protein product is CASSVGLAGGYEQYF.

V and J are TRBV13 and TRBJ1-3; D is unresolved. The CDR3 loop spans 14 amino acids. Germline CDR1 PRHDT, CDR2 FYEKMQ (reference sequence). Trimming cost V 2 bases and J 2 bases, with 7 bases left between them. CDR3 sequence reads: CASSLIQAGNTIYF. In DNA, the CDR3 is TGTGCCAGCAGCTTAATCCAGGCTGGAAACACCATATATTTT.

This clonotype came up a few times. This chain links TRBV12-3 or TRBV12-4 with TRBJ1-5; 9 nucleotides agree with TRBD1. The junction had 4 bases not matched to a gene; V was cut back by 1 base and J by 3 bases. The CDR3 runs 16 residues. CDR3 sequence reads: CASSLGTGAHNQPQHF. The CDR3 bases are TGTGCCAGCAGTTTAGGGACAGGGGCGCACAATCAGCCCCAGCATTTT.

The V call is TRBV7-6, the J call TRBJ1-2; tentatively, D is TRBD1 (6 bases). CDR1 and CDR2 (germline): SGHVS, FNYEAQ. This CDR3 has 15 amino acids. V shed 6 bases and J shed 5 bases, with 19 bases lying between them. The CDR3 loop reads CASSPSSGGGYGYTF. The CDR3 region has the DNA TGTGCCAGCAGTCCCTCGTCGGGGGGCGGGTATGGCTACACCTTC.

The rearrangement joins TRBV19 to TRBJ1-1; a possible D gene is TRBD1 (5 bases). The length of the CDR3 is 13 residues. V gave up 8 bases and J gave up 4 bases, with 14 bases separating them. CDR1 LNHDA and CDR2 SQIVND come from the germline V gene (reference sequence). Written as DNA, the CDR3 is TGTGCCAGTGGGTTTAGGGGATTCACTGAAGCTTTCTTT. This encodes CASGFRGFTEAFF.

This clonotype was detected only a few times. V usage is TRBV6-6 and J usage is TRBJ2-3, with 15 positions matching TRBD2. Germline CDR1 MNHNY, CDR2 SVGAGI (reference sequence). The CDR3 totals 16 residues. The ends lost 4 bases at V and 14 bases at J; junction bases unmatched: 13. This CDR3 is CASSSGTSGGPFAWYF. In DNA, the CDR3 is TGTGCCAGCAGTTCTGGGACTAGCGGGGGGCCATTCGCATGGTATTTT.

This clonotype was detected only a few times. The gene calls are TRBV7-9 and TRBJ2-7; 7 nucleotides agree with TRBD2. The CDR3 contains 14 residues. Unmatched junction bases numbered 13, after V lost 4 bases and J lost 10 bases. CDR1 is SEHNR and CDR2 is FQNEAQ in the germline V gene (reference sequence). The DNA of the CDR3 is TGTGCCAGCAGCTGGGGAGGGACGCGGGCATCCCAGTACTTC. It encodes CASSWGGTRASQYF. The complete variable domain, with remaining parts taken from reference TRBV7-9 and TRBJ2-7, reads DTGVSQNPRHKITKRGQNVTFRCDPISEHNRLYWYRQTLGQGPEFLTYFQNEAQLEKSRLLSDRFSAERPKGSFSTLEIQRTEQGDSAMYLCASSWGGTRASQYFGPGTRLTVT.

This clonotype came up a few times. This rearrangement joins TRBV28 to TRBJ1-2; D is perhaps TRBD1 (6 bases). Trimming took 3 bases from V and 3 from J, leaving 17 bases between them. The length of the CDR3 is 16 residues. Germline V lookup: CDR1 MDHEN, CDR2 SYDVKM. The CDR3 spells CASSFPLRGGDYGYTF. The CDR3 region has the DNA TGTGCCAGCAGTTTCCCACTCAGGGGTGGCGACTATGGCTACACCTTC.

This clonotype was counted only a few times. The chain uses TRBV5-1 and TRBJ2-2; D might be TRBD1 (6 bases). V was pared by 0 bases and J by 5 bases, with 17 bases between. CDR1 and CDR2 (germline): SGHRS, YFSETQ. CDR3 length equals 17 residues. The DNA for the CDR3 is TGCGCCAGCAGCTTGGGGACAGACACCCCGAGAACCGGGGAGCTGTTTTTT. Encoded protein: CASSLGTDTPRTGELFF. The whole variable domain, remainder taken from reference TRBV5-1 and TRBJ2-2, is KAGVTQTPRYLIKTRGQQVTLSCSPISGHRSVSWYQQTPGQGLQFLFEYFSETQRNKGNFPGRFSGRQFSNSRSEMNVSTLELGDSALYLCASSLGTDTPRTGELFFGEGSRLTVL.

This clonotype was observed a handful of times. The genes are TRBV6-4 and TRBJ2-3; 10 nucleotides line up with TRBD1. CDR1 and CDR2 (germline): MRHNA, SNTAGT. The CDR3 contains 15 residues. Unmatched junction bases numbered 1, after V lost 0 bases and J lost 4 bases. The DNA for the CDR3 is TGTGCCAGCAGTGACTCGACAGGGGGCGCAGATACGCAGTATTTT. This translates into CASSDSTGGADTQYF.